This T cell receptor beta chain was recovered during a study of cytomegalovirus exposure and HLA in healthy donors (dated by TCRdb to the late 2010s). With regard to the full study: In an earlier analysis of under 600 of the donors, around 300 Gb of sequence data and some 120 million unique TCR beta sequences from roughly 190 million T cells were reported. Approximately 300 gigabases of sequencing data and some 85 million unique TCR sequences were included in an early release covering 550 to 800 HLA-typed donors. Among the approximately 430 genotyped donors, around 81% belonged to the genetic ancestry cluster associated with self-reported Caucasian donors. The aim of the study was to test whether cataloging public T cell receptors could identify signatures of past pathogen exposure. Using immunosequencing, the study profiled T cell repertoires from 500 to 800 subjects and related those repertoires to cytomegalovirus serostatus. A separate validation cohort of 100 to 150 different subjects was used in addition to the roughly 620-subject first cohort. To predict cytomegalovirus infection status, the study brought together high-throughput TCR immunosequencing, statistical association of individual TCRs with disease status, and machine learning. A later analysis re-examined previously published TCR beta repertoires from about 670 donors and added high-resolution HLA genotyping to investigate patterns of TCR occurrence. Rather than drawing on any new phenotypic data, the later analysis identified candidate immune exposures from TCR beta sequences and the way those sequences occurred across donors. In an earlier analysis of 587 of the donors, high-throughput TCR beta sequencing was used to judge whether each TCR beta V gene segment behaved as functional or pseudogenic. Donor age, sex, ethnicity and CMV serostatus were compiled alongside the repertoire data. In a later genetic analysis, genome-wide SNP genotypes for about three fifths of the 666 donors were used, and that subset was treated as a discovery cohort. All discovery cohort repertoires had been generated using a single sequencing platform. Class I and class II HLA loci were covered by the typing at four-digit resolution. The number of donors typed differed by locus, with 629-630 for A, B, C, DRB1 and DQB1, around 560 for DQA1, approximately 580 for DPA1, and some 440 for DPB1. Four or five DR-DQ haplotypes were handled as single units for association and clustering, since linkage in the cohort was strong. Across about 370 genotyped donors of the cohort, an average of roughly 230,000 unique TCR beta nucleotide sequences per donor were sequenced, and roughly 20% of those sequences were non-productive. What the work shows at the level of the full study, not this receptor alone: This cohort had only TCR beta chains sequenced, and the lack of alpha or paired-chain data limited which features could be detected. Because counts were too low, about 15 rarely observed V segments, including chromosome 9 orphons, were left out of the earlier analysis of approximately 580 of the donors. A further reported finding was that TCR beta sequences accurately predicted the HLA-A and HLA-B alleles for most subjects in the first cohort. For the cohort, immune exposure information was limited to CMV serostatus. In the study, approximately 150 TCR beta chains were listed as associated with cytomegalovirus. In a later analysis, HLA-associated TCR beta chains showed more clonal expansion and lower generation probabilities than non-associated chains that were equally common. Broadly in line with IMGT annotations, most TCR beta V segments showed up in productive rearrangements about 90% or about 30% of the time in an earlier analysis of several hundred of the donors. The classifier was reported to diagnose cytomegalovirus status with high specificity and sensitivity in both the original cohort and the validation cohort. A later analysis found that TCR association rates varied across HLA loci, with DRB1 alleles showing the most associated TCRs and HLA-C alleles the fewest. HLA typing was unavailable for some donors at each locus, so association tests used only the typed subset. Most CMV-associated TCR beta chains appeared to be HLA-restricted in a later analysis, and the HLA associations seemed to be driven largely by CMV exposure. Linkage disequilibrium might explain the correlated functional status among segregating V segments, but an unknown experimental factor could not be excluded. Several of the top co-occurrence clusters appeared to be linked to parvovirus B19, influenza, CMV and Epstein-Barr virus, according to a later analysis. A later genetic analysis associated a missense DCLRE1C variant with V-gene and J-gene trimming of TCR beta chains, and an independent cohort replicated the association. The 87-base-pair reads could not distinguish some IMGT-functional V segments, including TRBV6-2 and TRBV6-3, so those segments were excluded. Across donors, most TCR sequences were observed very rarely, whereas some public TCRs were present in many individuals. Strong co-occurrence of HLA alleles, especially DR and DQ, made assigning TCR associations to individual alleles difficult. A cluster of highly shared sequence variants was judged likely to represent a technical artifact of the sequencing pipeline. In a later analysis, 16,951 TCR beta sequences were associated with specific HLA alleles at a false discovery rate of 0.05. According to a later genetic analysis, donors in an Asian-associated ancestry cluster had fewer N-insertions in productive TCRs than the approximately 700-donor mean. A few of the identified cytomegalovirus-associated TCR beta chains were confirmed in vitro to be specific for cytomegalovirus antigens. According to the authors, the approach could potentially be generalized to other disease states and immunological phenotypes. Sequencing depth was assumed to be roughly uniform across donors in the presence/absence analyses, though that assumption may not hold.

In total, around 600 healthy bone marrow donors made up the cohort. Cohort members were all nominally healthy when sampled, although unrecorded immune exposures were likely present. The donor tested CMV seronegative, placing the donor among the 350 or so seronegative members of the cohort. Each donor provided a peripheral blood sample, and peripheral blood mononuclear cells were used for TCR beta sequencing. Genomic DNA extraction from the blood cell samples was performed with the Qiagen DNeasy Blood Extraction Kit. Receptor libraries were prepared by the immunoSEQ multiplex PCR assay. A mixture of 60 forward primers for TCR Vbeta segments and 13 reverse primers for TCR Jbeta segments was used in the multiplex PCR. Amplification of the CDR3 region of rearranged TCR beta genes was performed with a multiplex PCR assay on genomic DNA. The Illumina HiSeq System was used to sequence the amplified TCR beta libraries as 87-base-pair reads. As for how the authors treated the data: A later analysis counted about 76 million unique TCR beta chains across the 690 or so repertoires, and some 11 million of these chains were shared by at least two donors. Raw reads were error-corrected and collapsed into unique sequences with a nearest-neighbor algorithm that merged closely related sequences to remove PCR and sequencing errors. V, D and J gene segments were assigned by aligning CDR3 sequences to IMGT reference sequences. Each retained sequence needed at least a six-nucleotide match to both a V gene segment and a J gene segment. A rearrangement counted as productive if the CDR3 had no stop codons and remained in frame with V and J, and every other rearrangement counted as non-productive. Following IMGT convention, CDR3 was defined as the stretch from the second conserved V-encoded cysteine up to the conserved J-encoded phenylalanine. In an earlier analysis of around 640 of the donors, sequences lacking an unambiguous match to a single V gene segment were excluded. An earlier analysis of 500 to 600 of the donors classified V segments as functional when productive rearrangements were above 56.7% and as segregating when the standard deviation between donors was above 5%. To diagnose cytomegalovirus status from the catalog of TCR beta chain sequences, a statistical classification framework was built. In a later analysis, TCR nucleotide sequences were compared against IMGT/GENE-DB human TR gene sequences so that V and J genes could be assigned. In a later analysis, CDR3 sequences and most-parsimonious VDJ recombination scenarios were assigned using the TCRdist pipeline. In a later analysis, each TCR beta chain was defined by its CDR3 amino acid sequence together with its V-gene family, and reads without a unique V-gene family were excluded. A later analysis removed nearly 600 highly shared, low-generation-probability nucleotide sequences to deal with suspected cross-contamination and a sequencing artifact. A later analysis calculated a clonal expansion index for each public chain from normalized within-repertoire ranks of inferred template counts. In a later analysis, generation probabilities were computed with a VDJ recombination model fitted to out-of-frame rearrangements, and the resulting probabilities were checked against IGoR. Hypergeometric tests were used in a later analysis to score TCR-TCR, TCR-HLA and TCR-CMV co-occurrence, with a repertoire-size bias correction applied to the TCR pairs. In a later analysis, false discovery rates were estimated by permuting HLA or CMV assignments 20 times. In a later analysis, co-occurring TCRs were grouped using DBSCAN, and TCRdist sequence similarity was added for clustering within HLA-allele-positive subsets. Co-occurrence clustering excluded repertoires with fewer than 30,000 or more than 120,000 public chains, plus five with anomalous nucleotide sharing. This immuneACCESS table, as held by TCRdb, lists in-frame sequences with V and J called but not all clones. Of the missing ones, under half trace to an unresolved V gene in checked studies; the others have no known cause. V, J and clone size reflect that table, while D and trimming were determined from the DNA. The sample table records 100,000 to 150,000 clones; 81% of these occur just once. The ten largest make up about 1.8% of the sample.

CDR1 SGHRS and CDR2 YFSETQ were looked up in the germline V gene. Taken from cysteine to phenylalanine, the CDR3 has 18 residues. The retained sequence is limited to the CDR3, 54 bases, with the frame set at the first base. Between the V and J ends, shortened by 7 bases and 0 bases respectively, the junction contains 23 bases. As concerns this clone: This clone's antigen is unknown. Base quality data are lacking; no much larger clone is found one base away.

The TCR sequence derives from a man in his late teens or twenties in good health and CMV-seronegative. The chain was built from TRBV5-1 and TRBJ1-5; possibly the D gene is TRBD1, per 5 matching bases. Sequenced input: PBMCs. CDR3 reads: CASPPPKGIRLSNQPQHF. The sequenced DNA is TGCGCCAGCCCCCCCCCGAAGGGGATCCGCCTTAGCAATCAGCCCCAGCATTTT.